In its sample, the clone carrying this T cell receptor beta chain is large. Its antigen is still unknown. Per germline, CDR1 SNHLY and CDR2 FYNNEI. The V and J ends lost 3 bases and 3 bases respectively, with 9 bases between them. The CDR3 is 14 residues long. This entry is derived from a study of tumor-infiltrating lymphocytes in localized non-small cell lung cancer. Study-wide background: The cohort mixed smokers and never-smokers, several histologies, and some post-neoadjuvant-chemotherapy samples.

Whole-study results and caveats: Different pieces of the same tissue went to different assays, confounding technical variation with intratumor heterogeneity. Not all patients were TCR sequenced, owing to tissue quantity. IM1 and IM2 tumors showed no difference in T-cell fraction.

Profiling relied on immunoSEQ multiplex PCR, and the TCRdb table lists in-frame clones only, not all of them. Altogether several thousand clones are present, about 60% being singletons, with the ten largest covering 13%. The rearrangement uses TRBV2 and TRBJ1-5; D not resolved. Sequencing input: uninvolved lung tissue not adjacent to the tumor. The TCR originated in a human donor with non-small cell lung cancer. In nucleotides, the CDR3 is TGTGCCAGCAGTGACCAATCAGACAATCAGCCCCAGCATTTT. Encoded protein: CASSDQSDNQPQHF.